Each of the 11 T cell receptor beta chains below was sequenced from the same sample in a study of CD4+ T cells in melanoma. Libraries were prepared by immunoSEQ multiplex PCR; TCRdb keeps only in-frame clonotypes and omits some of them. Among some 15,000 clones, about 63% were seen once, and the ten largest hold about 14%. Source material: cells from a culture (not recorded whether cultured in vitro). These receptors all come from a human donor with melanoma.

This clone has just a few counts. The chain couples TRBV25-1 to TRBJ1-6, with TRBD1 matching 7 bases. Trimming took 4 bases from V and 7 from J; bases not matched to a gene: 4. The germline CDR1 and CDR2 sequences are MGHDK and SYGVNS. The CDR3 runs 14 residues. The CDR3 sequence: CASSAGQSNSPLHF. In DNA form, the CDR3 reads TGTGCCAGCAGTGCGGGACAGTCAAATTCACCCCTCCACTTT.

Relative to its sample, this clone is medium-sized (0.01 to 0.1%). The CDR3, as DNA: TGTGCCAGCAGACGTGGTAACAATCAGCCCCAGCATTTT. Its protein is CASRRGNNQPQHF. J is TRBJ1-5 and V is TRBV7-2; D unclear. There are 13 residues in the CDR3. Germline lookup yields CDR1 SGHTA and CDR2 FQGNSA. V lost 6 bases and J lost 3, with 9 bases in between. Full variable domain (outside the CDR3, taken from reference TRBV7-2 and TRBJ1-5): GAGVSQSPSNKVTEKGKDVELRCDPISGHTALYWYRQSLGQGLEFLIYFQGNSAPDKSGLPSDRFSAERTGGSVSTLTIQRTQQEDSAVYLCASRRGNNQPQHFGDGTRLSIL.

This clone was counted a single time. The chain employs TRBV9 and TRBJ1-2; D remains unclear. The V end lost 4 bases, the J end lost 7 bases, and 14 bases lay between the germline ends. This CDR3 is built from 13 residues. Germline values: CDR1 SGDLS, CDR2 YYNGEE. CDR3 bases: TGTGCCAGCAGCCGACGAGGCGGCAGTGGCTACACCTTC. Amino acids: CASSRRGGSGYTF.

The V gene is TRBV6-5, the J gene TRBJ1-6, with D possibly TRBD1 on 5 matching bases. The germline V and J ends were trimmed by 0 bases and 10 bases, with 13 bases remaining between them. Germline CDR1 and CDR2: MNHEY and SVGAGI. CDR3 size: 15 residues. CDR3 DNA sequence: TGTGCCAGCAGTTACTCCAACAGGTTCGGGTCACCCCTCCACTTT. This sequence encodes CASSYSNRFGSPLHF.

The chain combines TRBV11-3 with TRBJ2-3; no clear D. Per germline, CDR1 SGHNT and CDR2 YENEEA. V lost 0 bases, J lost 5 bases, and 6 bases lay in between. The CDR3 contains 13 residues. CDR3 protein: CASSLDHLDTQYF. Written as DNA, the CDR3 is TGTGCCAGCAGCTTAGATCATCTAGATACGCAGTATTTT.

This chain joins TRBV14 and TRBJ1-6; no firm D call. Germline V lookup: CDR1 SGHDN, CDR2 FVKESK. Trimming took 1 base from V and 4 from J, leaving 5 bases between them. The CDR3 extends over 14 amino acids. The CDR3 is CASSQGQYNSPLHF. CDR3 DNA: TGTGCCAGCAGCCAAGGGCAGTATAATTCACCCCTCCACTTT.

V is TRBV2 and J is TRBJ1-2; D gene unclear. With 0 bases removed from V and 7 bases from J, the gap between germline ends came to 9 bases. Per germline, CDR1 SNHLY and CDR2 FYNNEI. The CDR3 sequence is 13 residues long. CDR3 region: CASSEALRTGYTF. In DNA form, the CDR3 reads TGTGCCAGCAGTGAAGCGCTTAGGACTGGCTACACCTTC.

The rearrangement uses TRBV7-3 and TRBJ2-5; D perhaps matches TRBD2 (7 bases). V shed 7 bases and J shed 1 base, with 16 bases lying between them. Germline CDR1 is SGHTA and CDR2 is FQGTGA. CDR3 length: 15 amino acids. The CDR3 DNA reads TGTGCCAGCATAGTCGCGGGGGCTACCCAAGAGACCCAGTACTTC. This codes for CASIVAGATQETQYF.

The V and J genes are TRBV4-1 and TRBJ2-1, with D hard to call. Germline values: CDR1 MGHRA, CDR2 YSYEKL. Between the trimmed V and J ends, which lost 4 bases and 4 bases, there was a span of 8 bases. The CDR3 is 13 amino acids. The DNA of the CDR3 is TGCGCCAGCAGCCGACCACTATACAATGAGCAGTTCTTC. It codes for CASSRPLYNEQFF.

A few counts support this clone. This rearrangement joins TRBV6-5 to TRBJ1-5, with 7 bases fitting TRBD1. Germline loops: CDR1 MNHEY, CDR2 SVGAGI. V trimming: 6 bases; J trimming: 5 bases; junction bases outside the gene matches: 10. This CDR3 has 15 amino acids. CDR3 nucleotide sequence: TGTGCCAGCAGGTCACAGGGGACTCTCGATCAGCCCCAGCATTTT. Translation gives CASRSQGTLDQPQHF.

This clone turned up a few times. The V call is TRBV2, the J call TRBJ1-1, with D tentatively TRBD1 (5 bases). V was shortened by 4 bases and J by 10 bases, with 19 bases between the two germline ends. CDR3 length: 14 residues. CDR1 and CDR2 (germline): SNHLY, FYNNEI. CDR3 in DNA: TGTGCCAGCAGTGCCAGGGATACCGTATTTGGAGCTTTCTTT. This gives the protein CASSARDTVFGAFF.